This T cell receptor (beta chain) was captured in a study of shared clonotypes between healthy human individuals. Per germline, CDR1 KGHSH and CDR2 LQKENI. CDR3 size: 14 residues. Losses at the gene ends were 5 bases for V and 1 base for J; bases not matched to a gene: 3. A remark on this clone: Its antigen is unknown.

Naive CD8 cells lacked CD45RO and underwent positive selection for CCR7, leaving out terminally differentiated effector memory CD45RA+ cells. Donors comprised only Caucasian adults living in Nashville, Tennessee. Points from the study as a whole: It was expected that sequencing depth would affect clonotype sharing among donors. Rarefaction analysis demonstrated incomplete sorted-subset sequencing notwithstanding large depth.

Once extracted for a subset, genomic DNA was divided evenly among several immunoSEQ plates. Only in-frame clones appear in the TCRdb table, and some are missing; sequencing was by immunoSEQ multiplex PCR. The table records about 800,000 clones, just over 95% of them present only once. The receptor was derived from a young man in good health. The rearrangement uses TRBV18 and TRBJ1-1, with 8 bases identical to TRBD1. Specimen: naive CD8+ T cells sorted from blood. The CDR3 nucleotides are TGTGCCAGCTCAGCAGGACAGGGGAACACTGAAGCTTTCTTT. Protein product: CASSAGQGNTEAFF.